A single sample gave rise to the 18 T cell receptor beta chains below, sequenced in a study of cytomegalovirus exposure and HLA in healthy donors. Primers: 60 Vbeta forward and 13 Jbeta reverse. The assay was immunoSEQ multiplex PCR, and TCRdb's table has in-frame clones only and misses some. Found here are roughly 190,000 clones; the top ten clones hold roughly 0.83%. The specimen sequenced was PBMCs. Source of these receptors: a woman under 30 in good health and CMV-seropositive.

This chain joins TRBV4-1 and TRBJ1-1; D remains unclear. The CDR3 extends over 14 amino acids. Trimming took off 0 bases at V and 3 bases at J, with 8 bases between the two ends. CDR1 is MGHRA and CDR2 is YSYEKL in the germline V gene. In DNA form, the CDR3 reads TGCGCCAGCAGCCAAGATGTCAGGTACACTGAAGCTTTCTTT. Its protein product is CASSQDVRYTEAFF.

Regarding this clone: A read error may produce the germline difference seen at one junction end. Within the sample, other DNA sequences also encode this same CDR3. DNA of the CDR3: TGTGCCAGCAGCCCTTCAGGGGCCTCCACGGACACTGAAGCCTTCTTT. Its translation is CASSPSGASTDTEAFF. The rearrangement uses TRBV5-4 and TRBJ1-1, with a tentative D call TRBD1 (6 bases). The germline gives CDR1 SGHNT, CDR2 YYREEE (reference sequence). The CDR3 contains 16 residues.

This chain links TRBV10-3 with TRBJ1-2, with a weak D call TRBD1 (5 bases). This CDR3 spans 13 amino acids. Deletions cut 3 bases from V and 5 bases from J, with 10 bases between. Germline V lookup: CDR1 ENHRY, CDR2 SYGVKD. The CDR3 region has the DNA TGTGCCATCAGTGAACAGGAGGGATATGGCTACACCTTC. This translates into CAISEQEGYGYTF.

The chain links TRBV6-1 to TRBJ1-1, with TRBD1 matching 9 bases. Germline V gene lookup returns CDR1 MNHNS and CDR2 SASEGT. J lost 4 bases, V lost 6 bases, and 9 bases had no gene match. This CDR3 has 15 residues. The CDR3 nucleotides read TGTGCCAGCAGAACCGGGACAGGGTTGGGCACTGAAGCTTTCTTT. Protein sequence: CASRTGTGLGTEAFF.

The chain couples TRBV7-9 to TRBJ1-1; 9 bases fit TRBD1. This CDR3 has 15 residues. Trimming cost V 5 bases and J 1 base; bases outside gene matches: 5. Germline V lookup: CDR1 SEHNR, CDR2 FQNEAQ (reference sequence). Here the CDR3 DNA reads TGTGCCAGCAGCCTTAGGGGACAGGGGAACACTGAAGCTTTCTTT. Translated: CASSLRGQGNTEAFF.

The chain's CDR3 is CASSHNDKNTEAFF. The CDR3, as DNA: TGTGCCAGCAGCCATAATGACAAGAACACTGAAGCTTTCTTT. This rearrangement joins TRBV11-1 to TRBJ1-1; D is ambiguous. CDR3 length equals 14 residues. The germline CDR1 and CDR2 sequences are SGHAT and FQDESV (reference sequence). Trimming took off 5 bases at V and 1 base at J, with 11 bases between the two ends. The whole variable domain, filled in from reference TRBV11-1 and TRBJ1-1, reads EAEVAQSPRYKITEKSQAVAFWCDPISGHATLYWYRQILGQGPELLVQFQDESVVDDSQLPKDRFSAERLKGVDSTLKIQPAELGDSAMYLCASSHNDKNTEAFFGQGTRLTVV.

The chain is built from TRBV4-2 and TRBJ2-1; TRBD2 aligns across 9 bases. Per the germline V gene, CDR1 is LGHNA and CDR2 is YNFKEQ. The CDR3 spans 18 residues. The V and J ends lost 4 bases and 9 bases, in that order; junction bases with no gene match: 19. CDR3 nucleotide sequence: TGTGCCAGCAGCCGCAGACTAGCGGACGATTCTACGGCGATTGAGCAGTTCTTC. Translating gives CASSRRLADDSTAIEQFF.

The chain links TRBV7-9 to TRBJ2-2, with TRBD1 matching over 9 bases. The CDR3 is made up of 15 amino acids. V lost 5 bases, J lost 4 bases, and 5 bases stayed unmatched. Germline-derived CDR1 and CDR2 are SEHNR and FQNEAQ (reference sequence). CDR3: CASSPGTGSTGELFF. Written as DNA, the CDR3 is TGTGCCAGCAGCCCCGGGACAGGGAGCACCGGGGAGCTGTTTTTT.

The rearrangement links TRBV11-3 to TRBJ1-1, with D unresolved. The V gene lost 4 bases and the J gene lost 0 bases, with 15 bases spanning the gap. This CDR3 has 16 amino acids. The V gene's germline CDR1 is SGHNT and CDR2 YENEEA. The CDR3 region has the DNA TGTGCCAGCAGCTCCCCCTCGGGTTACCTGAACACTGAAGCTTTCTTT. Its translation is CASSSPSGYLNTEAFF.

The chain recombines TRBV5-4 with TRBJ2-3, with 11 bases identical to TRBD2. This CDR3 spans 15 amino acids. Germline trimming cut 2 bases from V and 3 bases from J; bases unmatched to any gene: 2. Germline V gives CDR1 SGHNT, CDR2 YYREEE (reference sequence). In DNA form, the CDR3 reads TGTGCCAGCAGCTTATCTAGCGGGGGGACAGATACGCAGTATTTT. This gives the protein CASSLSSGGTDTQYF.

The chain couples TRBV6-1 to TRBJ2-7; 10 nucleotides line up with TRBD2. The V segment lost 0 bases and the J segment 1 base; nucleotides outside the gene matches: 9. The CDR3 length is 18 residues. The V gene's germline CDR1 is MNHNS and CDR2 SASEGT. The chain's CDR3 is CASSEATGLAYPSYEQYF. DNA for the CDR3: TGTGCCAGCAGTGAAGCAACGGGACTAGCGTATCCGTCCTACGAGCAGTACTTC.

The gene calls are TRBV5-1 and TRBJ2-5; D uncertain. V lost 1 base and J lost 5, with 6 bases in between. The CDR3 length is 12 residues. The germline V gene encodes CDR1 SGHRS and CDR2 YFSETQ. The CDR3: CASSLIRETQYF. The CDR3 nucleotides are TGCGCCAGCAGCTTGATTCGGGAGACCCAGTACTTC.

The gene calls are TRBV7-9 and TRBJ2-1; TRBD2 matches at 11 bases. The germline V gene encodes CDR1 SEHNR and CDR2 FQNEAQ (reference sequence). This CDR3 comprises 14 residues. Trimming took 5 bases from V and 15 from J; bases not matched to a gene: 12. The CDR3 coding sequence is TGTGCCAGCAGCCCGGGACTAGCGGACCCTCGGCGGTTCTTC. Protein sequence: CASSPGLADPRRFF.

The rearrangement uses TRBV12-2 and TRBJ2-7; TRBD1 is the table's D call and was not checked against the DNA. TRBV12-2 constitutes a pseudogene. The CDR3 sequence is 13 residues long. The CDR3 nucleotides read TGTGCAAGTCGCCTCGGACAGGCCTACGAGCAGTACTTC. Translated, it gives CASRLGQAYEQYF.

V is TRBV10-1 and J is TRBJ1-1; 7 positions match TRBD1. Germline V CDR1 and CDR2: WNHNN, SYGVQD (reference sequence). The CDR3 totals 16 residues. V dropped 5 bases and J dropped 0; count of bases not matched to a gene: 9. This CDR3 reads CASSLRQGQVNTEAFF. The CDR3 nucleotides read TGCGCCAGCAGTCTAAGACAGGGACAAGTGAACACTGAAGCTTTCTTT.

The rearrangement links TRBV18 to TRBJ2-7, with 10 bases fitting TRBD1. The CDR3 totals 14 residues. Germline CDR1 and CDR2: KGHSH and LQKENI. V shed 3 bases and J 10 bases; nucleotides not matched to a gene: 9. The CDR3 reads CASSPLDRGVEQYF. The CDR3 DNA reads TGTGCCAGCTCACCTCTGGACAGGGGGGTAGAACAGTACTTC.

This chain joins TRBV12-5 and TRBJ1-6; possibly TRBD1 for D (5 bases). V lost 0 bases and J 3 bases, leaving 9 bases between the germline ends. Germline V lookup: CDR1 LGHNT, CDR2 FRNRAP. The CDR3 has 16 amino acids. CDR3 coding DNA: TGTGCTAGTGGTTTGGTAGGGAGGGGCTATAATTCACCCCTCCACTTT. As protein: CASGLVGRGYNSPLHF.

The chain carries TRBV25-1 and TRBJ2-7; the D gene is possibly TRBD1 (5 bases). Trimming stripped 0 bases from V and 6 bases from J, with 18 bases between. This CDR3 has 16 amino acids. Looked up from germline, CDR1 is MGHDK and CDR2 is SYGVNS. CDR3 DNA sequence: TGTGCCAGCAGTGAATATTTCAGGGAAACGCGCGGCGAGCAGTACTTC. As protein: CASSEYFRETRGEQYF.